These 27 T cell receptor beta chains came from one sample sequenced in a study of T cell responses to AZD1222 COVID-19 vaccine. Only in-frame clones appear in the TCRdb table, and some are missing; sequencing was by immunoSEQ multiplex PCR. The sample has some 140,000 clones, 85% to 95% seen once; the top ten hold 2.8%. Material: peripheral blood, obtained on day 0 of AZD1222 vaccination. These receptors all stem from an adult in good health.

This chain links TRBV4-2 with TRBJ2-2, with TRBD2 as a possible D gene (6 bases). Germline V gene lookup returns CDR1 LGHNA and CDR2 YNFKEQ. V lost 0 bases to trimming and J lost 4 bases, with 18 bases between them. The CDR3 has 18 amino acids. Here the CDR3 reads CASSQDPGRGRITGELFF. Written as DNA, the CDR3 is TGTGCCAGCAGCCAAGATCCAGGGCGGGGACGGATCACCGGGGAGCTGTTTTTT.

CDR3 nucleotide sequence: TGTGCCAGCAGTAGAGGATCCTCTAGCGGGAGGGCCATTCCCGGGGAGCTGTTTTTT. Its protein is CASSRGSSSGRAIPGELFF. The V call is TRBV2, the J call TRBJ2-2; 12 positions agree with TRBD2. The V segment lost 5 bases and the J segment 6 bases; nucleotides outside the gene matches: 16. The germline CDR1 and CDR2 sequences are SNHLY and FYNNEI. This CDR3 spans 19 amino acids.

This clone occurred once. The V gene is TRBV10-1, the J gene TRBJ2-1; 9 nucleotides line up with TRBD2. Trimming at V came to 2 bases and at J to 15 bases, leaving 8 bases not matched to a gene. CDR1 and CDR2 (germline): WNHNN, SYGVQD (reference sequence). This CDR3 has 13 amino acids. The CDR3, as DNA: TGCGCCAGCAGTGAGAGGGTCGGGACTAGCCTGTTCTTC. Its translation: CASSERVGTSLFF.

This chain links TRBV21-1 with TRBJ1-1. TRBV21-1 represents a pseudogene. CDR3 size: 13 residues. CDR3 DNA sequence: TGTGCCAGAGGTGGGGGAGAGGGCACTGAAGCTTTCTTT. Protein product: CARGGGEGTEAFF.

Points on this clone: This CDR3 is also generated by other DNA sequences in the sample. The chain joins TRBV6-5 to TRBJ1-1, with 7 bases identical to TRBD1. Losses at the gene ends were 2 bases for V and 5 bases for J; bases not matched to a gene: 2. Germline loops: CDR1 MNHEY, CDR2 SVGAGI. The CDR3 spans 13 residues. The CDR3 spells CASSYQGGTEAFF. The CDR3 nucleotides are TGTGCCAGCAGTTACCAGGGGGGAACTGAAGCTTTCTTT.

This chain links TRBV6-5 with TRBJ1-5; 7 bases align to TRBD1. Germline V gene data show CDR1 as MNHEY and CDR2 as SVGAGI. V was clipped by 6 bases and J by 4 bases; unmatched bases: 6. This CDR3 has 14 amino acids. Here the CDR3 reads CASSETGMNQPQHF. DNA for the CDR3: TGTGCCAGCAGCGAGACAGGGATGAATCAGCCCCAGCATTTT.

The chain is built from TRBV2 and TRBJ1-5, with TRBD1 identical over 8 bases. There are 15 residues in the CDR3. Trimming at V came to 7 bases and at J to 7 bases, leaving 12 bases not matched to a gene. CDR1 is SNHLY, CDR2 FYNNEI, per germline. The CDR3 here is CASKLMTGAVQPQHF. The CDR3 DNA follows: TGTGCCAGCAAGCTGATGACAGGGGCGGTCCAGCCCCAGCATTTT.

The chain has TRBV10-3 and TRBJ1-4, with TRBD1 identical over 7 bases. The CDR3 has 20 residues. Germline assignment: CDR1 ENHRY and CDR2 SYGVKD. V was clipped by 6 bases and J by 5 bases; unmatched bases: 24. CDR3 loop: CAISRGWGQVGFGPNEKLFF. CDR3 DNA: TGTGCCATCAGCAGGGGGTGGGGACAAGTGGGCTTCGGGCCGAATGAAAAACTGTTTTTT.

V and J are TRBV5-5 and TRBJ1-3, with D perhaps matching TRBD1 (5 bases). The germline CDR1 and CDR2 sequences are SGHKS and YYEKEE (reference sequence). The CDR3 has 17 amino acids. Trimming shortened V by 4 bases and J by 0 bases, and 17 bases separated the two germline ends. The CDR3 spells CASSQSGWTSSGNTIYF. In DNA form, the CDR3 reads TGTGCCAGCAGCCAGTCCGGCTGGACAAGCTCTGGAAACACCATATATTTT.

The V and J genes are TRBV6-5 and TRBJ2-7; weak D call: TRBD2 (6 bases). The V end lost 7 bases, the J end lost 5 bases, and 15 bases lay between the germline ends. CDR1 and CDR2 from the germline V gene are MNHEY and SVGAGI. The CDR3 covers 13 residues. The CDR3 loop is CASTAAGLDEQYF. The CDR3 DNA reads as TGTGCCAGCACCGCGGCGGGGCTAGACGAGCAGTACTTC.

The rearrangement uses TRBV7-9 and TRBJ2-7; 14 bases map to TRBD2. CDR3 size: 17 residues. Germline CDR1 is SEHNR and CDR2 is FQNEAQ (reference sequence). J gave up 3 bases and V 5 bases, and 9 bases lay outside the gene matches. The CDR3 DNA follows: TGTGCCAGCAGCGGAAGACTAGCGGGAGGGGATTTCTACGAGCAGTACTTC. It specifies CASSGRLAGGDFYEQYF.

This sequence joins TRBV12-3 or TRBV12-4 and TRBJ1-3; D call uncertain. This CDR3 has 12 residues. The germline V and J ends were trimmed by 1 base and 7 bases, with 5 bases remaining between them. CDR3 bases: TGTGCCAGCAGTTTAGAGGGTAACACCATATATTTT. As protein: CASSLEGNTIYF.

This chain connects TRBV28 to TRBJ2-2; the D gene is possibly TRBD1 (6 bases). Trimming stripped 9 bases from V and 2 bases from J, with 13 bases between. Per germline, CDR1 MDHEN and CDR2 SYDVKM. The CDR3 is 14 amino acids. The CDR3 is CASRTDINTGELFF. The CDR3 DNA is TGTGCCAGTCGGACAGATATTAACACCGGGGAGCTGTTTTTT.

The rearrangement links TRBV7-6 to TRBJ1-2, with 7 bases fitting TRBD1. The ends lost 5 bases at V and 2 bases at J; junction bases unmatched: 2. CDR1 is SGHVS and CDR2 is FNYEAQ in the germline V gene. The CDR3 totals 13 residues. The CDR3 DNA is TGTGCCAGCAGCCCGACAGGGAACTATGGCTACACCTTC. Encoded protein: CASSPTGNYGYTF.

This clone has more than one count but fewer than ten. The chain links TRBV5-1 to TRBJ1-1; D possibly corresponds to TRBD1 (5 bases). V shed 6 bases and J shed 1 base, with 13 bases lying between them. Germline V gives CDR1 SGHRS, CDR2 YFSETQ. The CDR3 covers 14 residues. The CDR3 here is CASKVDTENTEAFF. The CDR3 region has the DNA TGCGCCAGCAAAGTGGACACCGAGAACACTGAAGCTTTCTTT.

V is TRBV28 and J is TRBJ2-7; D is perhaps TRBD2 (5 bases). Trimming removed 4 bases from V and 6 bases from J, with 16 bases in between. Looked up from germline, CDR1 is MDHEN and CDR2 is SYDVKM. The CDR3 covers 14 residues. The CDR3 nucleotides are TGTGCCAGCAGTTCCGGCGGAGGCGGGCGCGAGCAGTACTTC. Encoded protein: CASSSGGGGREQYF.

The chain links TRBV19 to TRBJ2-1; 8 bases line up with TRBD2. V dropped 5 bases and J dropped 0; count of bases not matched to a gene: 3. This CDR3 has 15 residues. Germline CDR1 LNHDA, CDR2 SQIVND (reference sequence). The CDR3 coding sequence is TGTGCCAGTAGTCTTAGCGGGGCCTCCTACAATGAGCAGTTCTTC. It yields the protein CASSLSGASYNEQFF.

The chain recombines TRBV10-3 with TRBJ1-5, with TRBD1 matching over 7 bases. The CDR3 has 13 residues. The germline V gene encodes CDR1 ENHRY and CDR2 SYGVKD. J gave up 9 bases and V 11 bases, and 13 bases lay outside the gene matches. The CDR3 DNA is TGTGCCTCGGCCGGCGTAGGGGGCGGGCCCCAGCATTTT. This encodes CASAGVGGGPQHF.

The chain recombines TRBV5-4 with TRBJ1-5, with D possibly being TRBD1 (6 bases). The CDR3 covers 16 residues. V lost 4 bases, J lost 0 bases, and 14 bases lay in between. Germline-derived CDR1 and CDR2 are SGHNT and YYREEE (reference sequence). In DNA, the CDR3 is TGTGCCAGCAGCAAAGACAGGAGCTATAGCAATCAGCCCCAGCATTTT. Encoded protein: CASSKDRSYSNQPQHF. Variable domain in full (rest from reference TRBV5-4 and TRBJ1-5): ETGVTQSPTHLIKTRGQQVTLRCSSQSGHNTVSWYQQALGQGPQFIFQYYREEENGRGNFPPRFSGLQFPNYSSELNVNALELDDSALYLCASSKDRSYSNQPQHFGDGTRLSIL.

V usage is TRBV9 and J usage is TRBJ2-7, with D maybe TRBD2 (6 bases). The germline CDR1 and CDR2 sequences are SGDLS and YYNGEE. CDR3 length equals 16 residues. Trimming stripped 0 bases from V and 5 bases from J, with 18 bases between. The CDR3 is CASSVESGDYTHEQYF. The CDR3, as DNA: TGTGCCAGCAGCGTAGAGTCGGGGGATTATACCCACGAGCAGTACTTC.

The chain links TRBV4-3 to TRBJ2-5, with 8 bases that match TRBD2. V lost 0 bases, J lost 4 bases, and 7 bases stayed unmatched. The CDR3 is made up of 16 amino acids. Germline CDR1 reads LGHNA; CDR2 reads YSLEER. The CDR3 nucleotides are TGCGCCAGCAGCCAAGACTCCGGAGCGGGGGTAGAGACCCAGTACTTC. Translating it yields CASSQDSGAGVETQYF.

The chain uses TRBV5-3 and TRBJ2-3; 9 positions match TRBD2. TRBV5-3 carries the ORF label, with uncertain function. Trimming took 6 bases from V and 6 from J; bases not matched to a gene: 17. The CDR3 contains 17 residues. The CDR3 nucleotides read TGTGCCAGAACCACACTGCGGTCCCGGACTAGCGACGATACGCAGTATTTT. It yields the protein CARTTLRSRTSDDTQYF.

The V and J genes are TRBV7-6 and TRBJ2-3; D not certain. Deletions cut 8 bases from V and 2 bases from J, with 5 bases between. Per the germline V gene, CDR1 is SGHVS and CDR2 is FNYEAQ. This CDR3 is 11 amino acids long. The CDR3 sequence: CASQLTDTQYF. The CDR3, as DNA: TGTGCCAGCCAGCTCACAGATACGCAGTATTTT.

The chain is built from TRBV7-2 and TRBJ1-5; D not certain. The germline gives CDR1 SGHTA, CDR2 FQGNSA. Deletions cut 0 bases from V and 10 bases from J, with 7 bases between. The CDR3 covers 12 residues. The CDR3, as DNA: TGTGCCAGCAGCTTAGCCGTAGGACCCCAGCATTTT. This sequence encodes CASSLAVGPQHF.

The J gene is TRBJ1-2, the V gene TRBV2; D may be TRBD1 (5 bases). The CDR3 is 16 amino acids. V dropped 5 bases and J dropped 3 bases, with 19 bases sitting between them. Per germline, CDR1 SNHLY and CDR2 FYNNEI. CDR3 loop: CASSPIVRGTDYGYTF. CDR3 in DNA: TGTGCCAGCAGTCCGATCGTTCGGGGGACGGACTATGGCTACACCTTC. The whole variable domain, remainder taken from reference TRBV2 and TRBJ1-2, is EPEVTQTPSHQVTQMGQEVILRCVPISNHLYFYWYRQILGQKVEFLVSFYNNEISEKSEIFDDQFSVERPDGSNFTLKIRSTKLEDSAMYFCASSPIVRGTDYGYTFGSGTRLTVV.

The chain employs TRBV12-3 or TRBV12-4 and TRBJ2-1; D ambiguous. Trimming pared 10 bases from V and 0 bases from J, leaving 10 bases between. The CDR3 contains 13 residues. The CDR3 sequence: CATRESSYNEQFF. CDR3 coding DNA: TGTGCCACCCGAGAGAGCTCCTACAATGAGCAGTTCTTC.

The V gene is TRBV5-1, the J gene TRBJ1-1; a weak D match, TRBD1 (5 bases). The germline V and J ends were trimmed by 7 bases and 4 bases, with 20 bases remaining between them. The CDR3 extends over 15 amino acids. CDR1 is SGHRS and CDR2 is YFSETQ in the germline V gene. CDR3 DNA sequence: TGCGCCAGCTCCCCTATGGGGGGGAGGGGCACTGAAGCTTTCTTT. Protein: CASSPMGGRGTEAFF.